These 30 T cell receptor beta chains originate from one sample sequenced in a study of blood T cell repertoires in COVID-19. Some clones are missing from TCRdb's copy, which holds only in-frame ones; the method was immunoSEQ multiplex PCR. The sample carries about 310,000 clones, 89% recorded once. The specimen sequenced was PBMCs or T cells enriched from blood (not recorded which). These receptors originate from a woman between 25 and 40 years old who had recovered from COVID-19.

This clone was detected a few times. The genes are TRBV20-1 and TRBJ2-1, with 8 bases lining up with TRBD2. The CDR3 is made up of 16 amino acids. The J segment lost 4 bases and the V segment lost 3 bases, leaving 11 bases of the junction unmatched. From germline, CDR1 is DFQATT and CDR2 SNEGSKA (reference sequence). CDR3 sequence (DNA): TGCAGTGCTAGTGTGTCCGTAGCGGGACGATACAATGAGCAGTTCTTC. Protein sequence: CSASVSVAGRYNEQFF.

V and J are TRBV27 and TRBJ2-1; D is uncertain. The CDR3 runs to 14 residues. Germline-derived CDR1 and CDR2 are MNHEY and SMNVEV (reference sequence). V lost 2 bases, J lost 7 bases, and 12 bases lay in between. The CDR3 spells CASSLGRGVNEQFF. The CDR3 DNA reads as TGTGCCAGCAGTTTAGGAAGAGGTGTAAATGAGCAGTTCTTC.

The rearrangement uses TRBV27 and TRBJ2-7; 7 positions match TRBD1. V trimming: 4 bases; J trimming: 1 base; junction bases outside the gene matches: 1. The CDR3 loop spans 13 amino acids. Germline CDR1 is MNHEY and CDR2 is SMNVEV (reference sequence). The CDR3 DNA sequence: TGTGCCAGCAGTTCCAGGGGGTCCTACGAGCAGTACTTC. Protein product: CASSSRGSYEQYF.

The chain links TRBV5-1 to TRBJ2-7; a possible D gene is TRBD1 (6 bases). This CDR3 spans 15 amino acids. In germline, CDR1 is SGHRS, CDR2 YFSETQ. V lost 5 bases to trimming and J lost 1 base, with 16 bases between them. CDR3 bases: TGCGCCAGCAGTTCCTTCGGGACAACTTCCTACGAGCAGTACTTC. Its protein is CASSSFGTTSYEQYF.

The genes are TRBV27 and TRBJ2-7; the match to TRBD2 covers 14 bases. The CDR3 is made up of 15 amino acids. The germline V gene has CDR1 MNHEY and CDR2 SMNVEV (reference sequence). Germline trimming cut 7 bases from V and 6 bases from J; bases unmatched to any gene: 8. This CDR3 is CASKGLAGVYREQYF. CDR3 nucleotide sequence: TGTGCCAGCAAGGGACTAGCGGGAGTATACCGCGAGCAGTACTTC.

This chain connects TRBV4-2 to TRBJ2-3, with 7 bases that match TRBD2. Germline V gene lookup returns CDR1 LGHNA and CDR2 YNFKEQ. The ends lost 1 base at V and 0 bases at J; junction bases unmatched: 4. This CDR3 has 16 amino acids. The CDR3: CASSQGWTSSTDTQYF. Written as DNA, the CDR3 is TGTGCCAGCAGCCAAGGTTGGACTAGTAGCACAGATACGCAGTATTTT.

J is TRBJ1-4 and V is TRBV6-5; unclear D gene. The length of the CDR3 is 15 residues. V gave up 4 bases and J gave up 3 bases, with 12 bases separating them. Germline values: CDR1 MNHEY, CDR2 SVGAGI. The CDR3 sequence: CASSLREDSNEKLFF. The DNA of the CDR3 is TGTGCCAGCAGTTTACGGGAGGACTCTAATGAAAAACTGTTTTTT.

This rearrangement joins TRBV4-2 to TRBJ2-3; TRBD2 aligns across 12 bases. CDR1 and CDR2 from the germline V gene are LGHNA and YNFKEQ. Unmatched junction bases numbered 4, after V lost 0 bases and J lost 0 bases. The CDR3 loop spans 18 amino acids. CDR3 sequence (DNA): TGTGCCAGCAGCCAAGAAGCGGGGACTAGCGGGAGCACAGATACGCAGTATTTT. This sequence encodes CASSQEAGTSGSTDTQYF.

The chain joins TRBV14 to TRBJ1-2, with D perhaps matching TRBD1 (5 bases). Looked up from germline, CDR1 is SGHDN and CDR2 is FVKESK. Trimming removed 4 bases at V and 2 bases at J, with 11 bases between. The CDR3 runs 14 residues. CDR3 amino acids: CASSPMGGNYGYTF. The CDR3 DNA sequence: TGTGCCAGCAGCCCTATGGGGGGGAACTATGGCTACACCTTC. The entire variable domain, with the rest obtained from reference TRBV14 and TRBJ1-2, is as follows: EAGVTQFPSHSVIEKGQTVTLRCDPISGHDNLYWYRRVMGKEIKFLLHFVKESKQDESGMPNNRFLAERTGGTYSTLKVQPAELEDSGVYFCASSPMGGNYGYTFGSGTRLTVV.

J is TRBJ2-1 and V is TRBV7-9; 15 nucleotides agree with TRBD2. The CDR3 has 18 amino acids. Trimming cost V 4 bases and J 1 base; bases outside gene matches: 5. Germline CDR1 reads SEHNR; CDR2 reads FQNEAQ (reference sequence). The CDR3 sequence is CASSSGLAGGRSYNEQFF. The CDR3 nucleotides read TGTGCCAGCAGCTCAGGACTAGCGGGAGGGCGGTCCTACAATGAGCAGTTCTTC.

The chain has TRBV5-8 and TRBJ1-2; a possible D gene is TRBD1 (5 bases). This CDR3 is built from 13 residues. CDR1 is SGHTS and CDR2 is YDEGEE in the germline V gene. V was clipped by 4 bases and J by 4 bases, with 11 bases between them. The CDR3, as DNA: TGTGCCAGCAGCCTGGGACCGGGCTATGGCTACACCTTC. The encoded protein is CASSLGPGYGYTF.

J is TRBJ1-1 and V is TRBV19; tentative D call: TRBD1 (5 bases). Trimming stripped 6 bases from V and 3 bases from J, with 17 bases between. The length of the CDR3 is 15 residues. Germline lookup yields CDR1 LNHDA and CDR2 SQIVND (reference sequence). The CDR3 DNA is TGTGCCAGTAGACCGTATTTGGGGCCTGACACTGAAGCTTTCTTT. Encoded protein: CASRPYLGPDTEAFF.

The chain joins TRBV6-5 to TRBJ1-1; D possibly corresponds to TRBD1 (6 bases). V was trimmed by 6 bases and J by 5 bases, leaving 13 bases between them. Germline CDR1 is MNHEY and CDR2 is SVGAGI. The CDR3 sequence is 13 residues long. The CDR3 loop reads CASSRGGATEAFF. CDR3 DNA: TGTGCCAGCAGCCGAGGGGGGGCAACTGAAGCTTTCTTT.

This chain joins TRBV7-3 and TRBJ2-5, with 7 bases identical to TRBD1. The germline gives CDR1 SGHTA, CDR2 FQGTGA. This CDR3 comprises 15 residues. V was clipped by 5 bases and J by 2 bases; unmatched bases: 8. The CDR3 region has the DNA TGTGCCAGCAGCCCCGGGGACAGCATACAAGAGACCCAGTACTTC. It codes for CASSPGDSIQETQYF.

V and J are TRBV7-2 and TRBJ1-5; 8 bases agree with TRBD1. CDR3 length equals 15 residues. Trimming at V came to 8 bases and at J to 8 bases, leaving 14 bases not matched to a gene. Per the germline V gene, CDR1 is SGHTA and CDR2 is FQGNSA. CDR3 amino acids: CASAGVTGASEPQHF. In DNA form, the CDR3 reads TGTGCCAGCGCCGGGGTGACAGGGGCCTCAGAGCCCCAGCATTTT.

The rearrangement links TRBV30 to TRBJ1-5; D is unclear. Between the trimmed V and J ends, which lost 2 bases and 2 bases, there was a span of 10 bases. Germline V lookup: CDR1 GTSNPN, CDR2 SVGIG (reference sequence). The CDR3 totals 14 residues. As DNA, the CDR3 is TGTGCCTGGAGTTTAGAAACTGGCAATCAGCCCCAGCATTTT. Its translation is CAWSLETGNQPQHF.

The CDR3 spells CASSRGEGEQFF. The CDR3 DNA reads as TGTGCCAGCAGCCGAGGTGAGGGCGAGCAGTTCTTC. The V and J genes are TRBV9 and TRBJ2-1; D is possibly TRBD2 (5 bases). This CDR3 region has 12 residues. Germline V gene data show CDR1 as SGDLS and CDR2 as YYNGEE. The V gene lost 4 bases and the J gene lost 10 bases, with 12 bases spanning the gap.

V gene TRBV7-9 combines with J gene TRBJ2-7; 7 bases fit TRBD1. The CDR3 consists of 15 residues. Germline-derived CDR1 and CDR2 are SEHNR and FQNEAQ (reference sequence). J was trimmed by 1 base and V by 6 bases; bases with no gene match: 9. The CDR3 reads CASRPNRGESYEQYF. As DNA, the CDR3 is TGTGCCAGCAGACCAAACAGGGGCGAGTCCTACGAGCAGTACTTC.

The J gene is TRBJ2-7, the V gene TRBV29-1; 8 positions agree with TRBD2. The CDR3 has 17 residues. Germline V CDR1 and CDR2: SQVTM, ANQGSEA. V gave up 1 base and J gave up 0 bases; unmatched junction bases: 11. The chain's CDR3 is CSVEVLKLGTSSYEQYF. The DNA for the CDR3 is TGCAGCGTTGAAGTCTTAAAGTTAGGGACTAGCTCCTACGAGCAGTACTTC.

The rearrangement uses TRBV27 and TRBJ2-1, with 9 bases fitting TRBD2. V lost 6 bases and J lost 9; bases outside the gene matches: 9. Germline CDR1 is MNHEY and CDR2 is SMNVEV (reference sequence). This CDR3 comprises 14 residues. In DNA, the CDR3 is TGTGCCAGCAGACGCGTAGCGGGAGTGAGTGAGCAGTTCTTC. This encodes CASRRVAGVSEQFF.

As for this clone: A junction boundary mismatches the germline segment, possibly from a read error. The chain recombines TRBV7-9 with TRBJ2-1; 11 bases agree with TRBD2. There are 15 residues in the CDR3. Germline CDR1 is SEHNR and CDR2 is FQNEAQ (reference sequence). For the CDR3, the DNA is TGTGCCAGCTGCTTAGCGGGAGGGGCCTACAATGAGCAGTTCTTC. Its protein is CASCLAGGAYNEQFF.

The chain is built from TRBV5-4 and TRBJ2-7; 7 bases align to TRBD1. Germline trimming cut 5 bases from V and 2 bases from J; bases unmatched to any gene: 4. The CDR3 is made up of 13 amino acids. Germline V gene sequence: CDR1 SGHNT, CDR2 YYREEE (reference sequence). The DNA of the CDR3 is TGTGCCAGCAGAAAGGGACAGACCTACGAGCAGTACTTC. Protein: CASRKGQTYEQYF.

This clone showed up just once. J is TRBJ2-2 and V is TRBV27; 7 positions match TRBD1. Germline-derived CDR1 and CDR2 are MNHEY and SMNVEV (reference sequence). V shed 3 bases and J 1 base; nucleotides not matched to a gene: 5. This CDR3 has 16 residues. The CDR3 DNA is TGTGCCAGCAGTTTCAGTGGACAGGTGAACACCGGGGAGCTGTTTTTT. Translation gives CASSFSGQVNTGELFF.

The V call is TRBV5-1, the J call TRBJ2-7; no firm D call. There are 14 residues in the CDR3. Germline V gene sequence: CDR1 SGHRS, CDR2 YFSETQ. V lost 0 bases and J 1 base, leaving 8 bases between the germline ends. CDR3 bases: TGCGCCAGCAGCTTGGGTGAGAGGTCCTACGAGCAGTACTTC. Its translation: CASSLGERSYEQYF.

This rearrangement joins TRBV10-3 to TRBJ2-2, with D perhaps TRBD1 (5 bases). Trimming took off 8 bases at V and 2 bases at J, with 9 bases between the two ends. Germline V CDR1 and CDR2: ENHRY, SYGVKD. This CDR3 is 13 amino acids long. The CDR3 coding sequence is TGTGCCATCTTAGGGGAAAACACCGGGGAGCTGTTTTTT. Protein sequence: CAILGENTGELFF.

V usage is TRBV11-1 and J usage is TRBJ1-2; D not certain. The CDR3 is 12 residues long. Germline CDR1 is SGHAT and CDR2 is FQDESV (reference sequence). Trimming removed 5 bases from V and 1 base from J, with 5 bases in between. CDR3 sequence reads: CASSRDNYGYTF. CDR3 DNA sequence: TGTGCCAGCAGCCGGGATAACTATGGCTACACCTTC.

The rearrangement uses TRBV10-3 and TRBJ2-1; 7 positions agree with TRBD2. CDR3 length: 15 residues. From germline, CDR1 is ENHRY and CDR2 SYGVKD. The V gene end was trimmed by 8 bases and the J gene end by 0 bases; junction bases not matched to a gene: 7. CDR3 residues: CAIGKSGDSYNEQFF. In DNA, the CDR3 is TGTGCCATCGGAAAAAGCGGGGACTCCTACAATGAGCAGTTCTTC.

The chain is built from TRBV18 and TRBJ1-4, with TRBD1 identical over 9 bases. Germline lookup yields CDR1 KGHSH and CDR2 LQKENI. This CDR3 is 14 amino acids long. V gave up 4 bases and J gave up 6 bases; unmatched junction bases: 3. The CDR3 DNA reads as TGTGCCAGCTCACTGACAGGGGGGGATGAAAAACTGTTTTTT. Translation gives CASSLTGGDEKLFF.

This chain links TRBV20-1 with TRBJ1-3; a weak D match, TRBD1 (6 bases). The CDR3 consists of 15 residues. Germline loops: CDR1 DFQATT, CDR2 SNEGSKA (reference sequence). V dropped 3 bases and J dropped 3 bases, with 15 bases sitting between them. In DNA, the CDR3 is TGCAGTGCTAGTTGGCAGGGGAAGGGTGGAAACACCATATATTTT. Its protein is CSASWQGKGGNTIYF.

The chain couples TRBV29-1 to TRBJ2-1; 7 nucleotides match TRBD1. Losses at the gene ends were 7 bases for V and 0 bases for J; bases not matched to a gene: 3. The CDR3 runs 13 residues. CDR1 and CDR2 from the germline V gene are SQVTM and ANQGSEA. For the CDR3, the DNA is TGCAGCGCCGGGACAGTCTCCTACAATGAGCAGTTCTTC. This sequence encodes CSAGTVSYNEQFF.